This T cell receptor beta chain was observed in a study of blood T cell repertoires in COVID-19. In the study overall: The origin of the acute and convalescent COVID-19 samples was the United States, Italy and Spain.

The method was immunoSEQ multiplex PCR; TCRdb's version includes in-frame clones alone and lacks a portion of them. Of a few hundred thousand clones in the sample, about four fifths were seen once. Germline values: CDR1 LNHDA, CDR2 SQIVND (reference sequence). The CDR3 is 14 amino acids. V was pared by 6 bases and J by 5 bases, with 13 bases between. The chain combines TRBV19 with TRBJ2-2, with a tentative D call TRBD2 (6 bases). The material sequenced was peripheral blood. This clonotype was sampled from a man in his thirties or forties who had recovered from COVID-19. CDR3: CASRQVAGTGELFF. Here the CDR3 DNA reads TGTGCCAGTAGGCAGGTCGCGGGGACCGGGGAGCTGTTTTTT.